This T cell receptor (beta chain) is drawn from a study of blood T cell repertoires in COVID-19. Background on the study: PBMCs, B-cell-depleted T cells, or T cells were the source of the cDNA or gDNA that made up the material.

V was shortened by 4 bases and J by 0 bases, with 10 bases between the two germline ends. Germline assignment: CDR1 SNHLY and CDR2 FYNNEI. This CDR3 is built from 15 residues. Assay used: immunoSEQ multiplex PCR; TCRdb lists only in-frame clones, some missing. The table records 80,000 to 95,000 clones, about 89% of them present only once. The genes are TRBV2 and TRBJ1-3; possible D gene TRBD1, 5 bases. The sample consisted of peripheral blood. The source is a human donor in a cohort sampled during active COVID-19. The CDR3 loop is CASSGQMFSGNTIYF. As DNA, the CDR3 is TGTGCCAGCAGTGGACAGATGTTCTCTGGAAACACCATATATTTT.